This entry is about one T cell receptor beta chain. Its target antigen remains unknown. No clone much larger than this one lies a single base away; base qualities are absent. TCRbeta CDR3 regions were amplified from genomic DNA by means of the immunoSEQ Assay, a bias-controlled multiplex PCR. Under the source paper's analysis protocol: Within the assay, amplification of reference gene primers was used to estimate how many nucleated cells each sample contained. To quantify the absolute abundance of each unique TCRbeta CDR3 rearrangement, sequence reads were collapsed and filtered. For each sample, productive Simpson clonality was calculated by taking the square root of Simpson's diversity index across productive rearrangements. The table was pulled from immuneACCESS by TCRdb, which kept in-frame rearrangements only. Such tables lose some clones; where checked, under half of the loss comes from unresolved V genes, and the rest has no known cause. V, J and clone size are taken as reported in that table, and D and trimming were inferred from the DNA itself. For this sample the table gives about 240,000 clones, of which around 82% were detected only once. Over 3.5% of the sample lies in the top ten.

The data were obtained in a study of blood T cell repertoires in COVID-19 (TCRdb year 2020). A note on the overall study: Samples from collaborators originated in the United States, Italy and Spain and spanned both the acute and convalescent phases of COVID-19. The material from the prospective study consisted of cDNA or gDNA derived from T cells, B-cell-depleted T cells, or PBMCs. Sample metadata almost always included a de-identified subject ID, COVID-19 status, age in years and sex. Subjects who had been exposed to COVID-19, were actively infected with it, or had recovered from it provided the deeply sampled blood TCRbeta repertoires that made up the dataset. The repertoires were made available in a free public database intended to serve as a resource for research on the immune response to SARS-CoV-2. Where HLA class I and class II types were available, the types were taken from metadata supplied by the sample provider, not from assay-based typing. Samples were obtained from the ongoing ImmuneRACE study (first 160 participants) and from over a thousand subjects provided by 6 global collaborators.

Spanning cysteine to phenylalanine, the CDR3 consists of 14 amino acids. Only CDR3 DNA remains: 42 bases, in frame from the first base. Trimming at the junction amounts to 5 bases on V and 0 bases on J, and the germline ends lie 7 bases apart. Looking up the germline V gene yields CDR1 MNHEY and CDR2 SVGEGT. General study outcomes and caveats: How much clinical and demographic metadata was included differed by source and by participant, and the metadata was provided uncurated.

Collaborating institutions collected whole blood in K2EDTA tubes following their own protocols. For TCRbeta analysis, collaborator samples were shipped as frozen whole blood, as isolated PBMCs, or as DNA extracted from either sample type. This sequence was found in an older woman with acute or convalescent COVID-19. The rearrangement joined TRBV6-2 or TRBV6-3 to TRBJ1-4; tentative D gene TRBD1, with 6 bases matching. The sequenced material came from peripheral blood. The CDR3 here reads CASSRTATNEKLFF. In nucleotides, the sequence is TGTGCCAGCAGTCGGACAGCAACTAATGAAAAACTGTTTTTT.